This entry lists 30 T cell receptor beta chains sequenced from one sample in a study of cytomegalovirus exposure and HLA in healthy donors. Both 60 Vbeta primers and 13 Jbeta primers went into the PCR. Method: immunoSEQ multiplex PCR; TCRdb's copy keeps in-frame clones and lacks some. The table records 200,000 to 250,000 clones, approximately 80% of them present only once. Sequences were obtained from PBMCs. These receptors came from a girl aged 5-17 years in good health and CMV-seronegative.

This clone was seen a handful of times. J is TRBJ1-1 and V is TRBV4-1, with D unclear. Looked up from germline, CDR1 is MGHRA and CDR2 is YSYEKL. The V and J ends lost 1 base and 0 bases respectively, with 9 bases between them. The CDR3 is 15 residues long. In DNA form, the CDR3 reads TGCGCCAGCAGCCAAGTTACGGGATTGAACACTGAAGCTTTCTTT. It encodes CASSQVTGLNTEAFF.

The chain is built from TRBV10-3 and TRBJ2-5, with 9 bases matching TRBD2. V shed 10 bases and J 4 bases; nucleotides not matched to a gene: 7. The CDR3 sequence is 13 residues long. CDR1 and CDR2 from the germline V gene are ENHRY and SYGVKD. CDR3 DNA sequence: TGTGCCAGCGGGGGGGGTCCCCGAGAGACCCAGTACTTC. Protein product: CASGGGPRETQYF.

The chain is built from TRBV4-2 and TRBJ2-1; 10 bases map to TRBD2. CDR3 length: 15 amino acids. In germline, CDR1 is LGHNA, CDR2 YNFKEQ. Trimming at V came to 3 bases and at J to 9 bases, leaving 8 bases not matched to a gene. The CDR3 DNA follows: TGTGCCAGCAGCCAGGGGCTAGCGGGAGATGGTGAGCAGTTCTTC. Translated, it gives CASSQGLAGDGEQFF.

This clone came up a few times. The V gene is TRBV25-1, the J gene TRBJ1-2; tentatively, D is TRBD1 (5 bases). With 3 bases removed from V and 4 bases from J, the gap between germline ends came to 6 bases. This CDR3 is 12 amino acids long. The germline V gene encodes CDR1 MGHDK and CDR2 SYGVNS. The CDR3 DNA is TGTGCCAGCAGTGACCAGGGCTATGGCTACACCTTC. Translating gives CASSDQGYGYTF.

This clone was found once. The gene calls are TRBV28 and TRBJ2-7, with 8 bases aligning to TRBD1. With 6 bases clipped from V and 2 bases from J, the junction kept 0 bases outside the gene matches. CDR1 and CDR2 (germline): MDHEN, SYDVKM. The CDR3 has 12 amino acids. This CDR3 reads CASRDRAYEQYF. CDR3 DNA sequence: TGTGCCAGCAGGGACAGGGCCTACGAGCAGTACTTC.

This CDR3 is CSVGRGRSFEQFF. CDR3 bases: TGCAGCGTTGGTAGGGGGCGATCTTTTGAGCAGTTCTTC. This sequence joins TRBV29-1 and TRBJ2-1; TRBD1 matches 7 bases. The length of the CDR3 is 13 residues. Per the germline V gene, CDR1 is SQVTM and CDR2 is ANQGSEA. Trimming at V came to 4 bases and at J to 9 bases, leaving 9 bases not matched to a gene.

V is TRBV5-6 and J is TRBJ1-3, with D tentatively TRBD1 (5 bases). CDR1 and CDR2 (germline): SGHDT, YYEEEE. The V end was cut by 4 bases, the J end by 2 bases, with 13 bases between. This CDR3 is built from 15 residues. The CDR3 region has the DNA TGTGCCAGCAGCCCGGTCGGGGGGGCTGGAAACACCATATATTTT. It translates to CASSPVGGAGNTIYF. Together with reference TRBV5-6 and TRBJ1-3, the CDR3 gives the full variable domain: DAGVTQSPTHLIKTRGQQVTLRCSPKSGHDTVSWYQQALGQGPQFIFQYYEEEERQRGNFPDRFSGHQFPNYSSELNVNALLLGDSALYLCASSPVGGAGNTIYFGEGSWLTVV.

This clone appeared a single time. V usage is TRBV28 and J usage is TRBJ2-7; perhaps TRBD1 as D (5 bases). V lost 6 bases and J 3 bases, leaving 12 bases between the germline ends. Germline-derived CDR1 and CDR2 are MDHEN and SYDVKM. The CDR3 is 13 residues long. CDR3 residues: CASSDSPDYEQYF. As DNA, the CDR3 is TGTGCCAGCAGCGACAGCCCGGACTACGAGCAGTACTTC.

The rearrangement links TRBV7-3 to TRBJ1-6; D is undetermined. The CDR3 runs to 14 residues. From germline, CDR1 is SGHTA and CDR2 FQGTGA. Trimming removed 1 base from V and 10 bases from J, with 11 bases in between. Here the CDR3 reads CASSLMGGGSPLHF. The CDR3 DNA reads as TGTGCCAGCAGCTTAATGGGTGGAGGCTCACCCCTCCACTTT.

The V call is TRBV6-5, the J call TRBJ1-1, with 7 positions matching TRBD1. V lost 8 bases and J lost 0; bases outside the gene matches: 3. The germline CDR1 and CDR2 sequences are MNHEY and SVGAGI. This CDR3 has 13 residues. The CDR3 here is CASQGQMNTEAFF. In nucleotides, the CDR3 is TGTGCCAGCCAGGGACAGATGAACACTGAAGCTTTCTTT.

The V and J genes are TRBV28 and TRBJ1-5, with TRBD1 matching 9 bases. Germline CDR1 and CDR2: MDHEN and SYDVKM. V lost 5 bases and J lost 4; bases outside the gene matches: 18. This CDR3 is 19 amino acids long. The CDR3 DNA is TGTGCCAGCAGTCCCTCTACAGGGGGCGCCTATTATTTTAATCAGCCCCAGCATTTT. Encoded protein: CASSPSTGGAYYFNQPQHF.

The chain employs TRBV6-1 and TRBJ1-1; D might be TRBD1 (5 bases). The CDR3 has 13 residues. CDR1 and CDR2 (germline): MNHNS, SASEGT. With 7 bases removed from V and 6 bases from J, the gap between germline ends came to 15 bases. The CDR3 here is CASTLNRGSEAFF. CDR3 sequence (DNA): TGTGCCAGCACTCTCAACCGGGGGTCTGAAGCTTTCTTT.

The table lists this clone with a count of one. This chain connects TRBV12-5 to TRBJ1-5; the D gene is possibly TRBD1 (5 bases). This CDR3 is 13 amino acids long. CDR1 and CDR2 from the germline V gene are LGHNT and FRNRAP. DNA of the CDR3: TGTGCCGAGCCGGGGGGTGATCCTCAGCCCCAGCATTTT. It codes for CAEPGGDPQPQHF.

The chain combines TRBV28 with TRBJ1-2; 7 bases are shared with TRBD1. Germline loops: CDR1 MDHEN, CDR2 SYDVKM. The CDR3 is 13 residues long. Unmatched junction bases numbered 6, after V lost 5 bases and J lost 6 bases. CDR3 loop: CASSIPTGHGYTF. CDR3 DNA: TGTGCCAGCAGTATCCCGACAGGGCATGGCTACACCTTC.

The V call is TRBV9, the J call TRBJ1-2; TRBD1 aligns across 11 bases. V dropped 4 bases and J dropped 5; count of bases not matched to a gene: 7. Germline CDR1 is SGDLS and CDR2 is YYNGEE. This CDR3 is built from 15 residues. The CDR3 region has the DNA TGTGCCAGCAGCCCACCCCGGGACAGGGGGTATGGCTACACCTTC. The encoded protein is CASSPPRDRGYGYTF.

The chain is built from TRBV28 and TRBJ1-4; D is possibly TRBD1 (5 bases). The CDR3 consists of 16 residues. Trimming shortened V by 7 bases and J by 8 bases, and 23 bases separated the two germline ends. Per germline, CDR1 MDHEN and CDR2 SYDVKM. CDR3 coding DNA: TGTGCCAGCATGATGCTTAATATGGGGGGTGGCGAAAAACTGTTTTTT. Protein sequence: CASMMLNMGGGEKLFF. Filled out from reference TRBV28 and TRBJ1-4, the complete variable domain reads DVKVTQSSRYLVKRTGEKVFLECVQDMDHENMFWYRQDPGLGLRLIYFSYDVKMKEKGDIPEGYSVSREKKERFSLILESASTNQTSMYLCASMMLNMGGGEKLFFGSGTQLSVL.

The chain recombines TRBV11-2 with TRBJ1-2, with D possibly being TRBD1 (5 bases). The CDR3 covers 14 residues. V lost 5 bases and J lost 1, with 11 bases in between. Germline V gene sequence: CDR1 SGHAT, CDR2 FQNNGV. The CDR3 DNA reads TGTGCCAGCAGCACCCGGGGGGTTAACTATGGCTACACCTTC. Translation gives CASSTRGVNYGYTF.

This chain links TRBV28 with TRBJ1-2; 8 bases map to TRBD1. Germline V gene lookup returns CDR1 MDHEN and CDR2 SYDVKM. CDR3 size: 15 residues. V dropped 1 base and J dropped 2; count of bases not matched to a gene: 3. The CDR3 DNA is TGTGCCAGCAGTTTATTACAGGGGGGCAACTATGGCTACACCTTC. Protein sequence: CASSLLQGGNYGYTF.

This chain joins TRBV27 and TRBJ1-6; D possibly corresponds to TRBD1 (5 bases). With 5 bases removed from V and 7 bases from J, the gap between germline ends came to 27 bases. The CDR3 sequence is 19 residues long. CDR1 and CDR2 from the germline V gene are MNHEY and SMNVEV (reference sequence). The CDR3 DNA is TGTGCCAGCAGTACCCGCGGGACTTATCCCCCACCTACGAATTCACCCCTCCACTTT. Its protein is CASSTRGTYPPPTNSPLHF.

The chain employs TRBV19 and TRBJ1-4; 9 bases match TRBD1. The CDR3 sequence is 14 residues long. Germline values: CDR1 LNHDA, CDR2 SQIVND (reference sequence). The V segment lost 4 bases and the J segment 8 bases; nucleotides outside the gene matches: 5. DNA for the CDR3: TGTGCCAGTAGTAAGCGACAGGGGGGAGAAAAACTGTTTTTT. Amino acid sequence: CASSKRQGGEKLFF.

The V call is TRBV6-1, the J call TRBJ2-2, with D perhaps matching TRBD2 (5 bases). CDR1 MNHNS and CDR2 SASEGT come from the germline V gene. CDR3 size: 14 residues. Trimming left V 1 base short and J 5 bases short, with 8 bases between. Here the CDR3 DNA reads TGTGCCAGCAGTGAAGTTCCGGGGACCGGGGAGCTGTTTTTT. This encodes CASSEVPGTGELFF.

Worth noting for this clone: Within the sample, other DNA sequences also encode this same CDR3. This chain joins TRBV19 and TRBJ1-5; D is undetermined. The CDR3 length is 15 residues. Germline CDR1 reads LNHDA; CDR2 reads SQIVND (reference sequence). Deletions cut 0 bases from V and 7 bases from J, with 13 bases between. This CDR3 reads CASSIDRTRNQPQHF. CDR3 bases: TGTGCCAGTAGTATAGACAGAACGCGGAACCAGCCCCAGCATTTT.

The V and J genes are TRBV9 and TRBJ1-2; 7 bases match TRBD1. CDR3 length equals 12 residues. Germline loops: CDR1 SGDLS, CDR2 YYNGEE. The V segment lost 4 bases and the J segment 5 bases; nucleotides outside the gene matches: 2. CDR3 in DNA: TGTGCCAGCAGCTTACAGGGGTATGGCTACACCTTC. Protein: CASSLQGYGYTF.

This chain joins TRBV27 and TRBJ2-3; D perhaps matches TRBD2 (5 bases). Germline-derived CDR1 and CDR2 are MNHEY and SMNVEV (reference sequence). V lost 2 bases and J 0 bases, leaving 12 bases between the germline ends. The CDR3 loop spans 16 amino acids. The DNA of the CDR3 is TGTGCCAGCAGTTTACGTAGCGAGCTGAGCACAGATACGCAGTATTTT. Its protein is CASSLRSELSTDTQYF.

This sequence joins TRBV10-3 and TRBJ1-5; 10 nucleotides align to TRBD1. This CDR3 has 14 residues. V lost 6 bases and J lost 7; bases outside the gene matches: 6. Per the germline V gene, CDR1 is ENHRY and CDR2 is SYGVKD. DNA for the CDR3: TGTGCCATCAGAGGACAGGGGGGAGAACAGCCCCAGCATTTT. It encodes CAIRGQGGEQPQHF.

The CDR3 here is CASSASTSGAYNEQFF. The CDR3 coding sequence is TGTGCCAGCAGTGCCTCGACTAGCGGGGCATACAATGAGCAGTTCTTC. This chain joins TRBV6-1 and TRBJ2-1; 11 bases match TRBD2. The CDR3 totals 16 residues. Trimming cost V 4 bases and J 4 bases; bases outside gene matches: 6. Germline loops: CDR1 MNHNS, CDR2 SASEGT.

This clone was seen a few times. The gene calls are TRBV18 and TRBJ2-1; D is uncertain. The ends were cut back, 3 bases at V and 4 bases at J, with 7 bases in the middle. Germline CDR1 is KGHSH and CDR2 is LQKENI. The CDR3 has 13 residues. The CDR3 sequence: CASSPQAYNEQFF. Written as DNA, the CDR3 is TGTGCCAGCTCACCGCAGGCATACAATGAGCAGTTCTTC.

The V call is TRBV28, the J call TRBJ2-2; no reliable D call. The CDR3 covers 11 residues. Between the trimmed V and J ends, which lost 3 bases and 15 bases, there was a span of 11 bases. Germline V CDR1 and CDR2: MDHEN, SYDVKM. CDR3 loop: CASSFPPAVFF. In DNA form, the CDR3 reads TGTGCCAGCAGTTTCCCCCCCGCGGTGTTTTTT. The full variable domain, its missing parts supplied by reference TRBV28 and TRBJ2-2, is DVKVTQSSRYLVKRTGEKVFLECVQDMDHENMFWYRQDPGLGLRLIYFSYDVKMKEKGDIPEGYSVSREKKERFSLILESASTNQTSMYLCASSFPPAVFFGEGSRLTVL.

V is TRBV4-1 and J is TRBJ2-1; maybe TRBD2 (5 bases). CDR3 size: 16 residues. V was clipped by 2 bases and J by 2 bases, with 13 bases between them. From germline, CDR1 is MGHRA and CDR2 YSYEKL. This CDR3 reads CASSQQRVTPYNEQFF. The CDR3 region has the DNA TGCGCCAGCAGCCAACAGAGGGTTACCCCCTACAATGAGCAGTTCTTC.

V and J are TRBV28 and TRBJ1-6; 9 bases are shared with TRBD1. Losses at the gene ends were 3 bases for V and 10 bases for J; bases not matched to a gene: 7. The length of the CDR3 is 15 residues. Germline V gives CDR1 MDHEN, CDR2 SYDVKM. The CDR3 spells CASSFGDREFSPLHF. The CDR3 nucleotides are TGTGCCAGCAGTTTCGGGGACAGGGAATTCTCACCCCTCCACTTT.